This T cell receptor (beta chain) was recovered during a study of blood T cell repertoires in COVID-19. V dropped 4 bases and J dropped 1 base, with 22 bases sitting between them. Per germline, CDR1 SNHLY and CDR2 FYNNEI. This CDR3 is built from 18 residues. Data came from immunoSEQ multiplex PCR; TCRdb stores just in-frame clones and leaves some out. The sample carries about 210,000 clones, almost 85% recorded once. This clonotype was obtained from a woman in her forties with acute or convalescent COVID-19. The chain has TRBV2 and TRBJ1-1; D is perhaps TRBD1 (5 bases). The material sequenced was peripheral blood. The DNA of the CDR3 is TGTGCCAGCAGTGCGGGGGAGGGGACCCTAGGTGGGAACACTGAAGCTTTCTTT. Translating it yields CASSAGEGTLGGNTEAFF.